A single sample is the source of the 4 T cell receptor beta chains below, sequenced in a study of PD-1 blockade in mismatch repair-deficient tumors. Some clones are missing from TCRdb's copy, which holds only in-frame ones; the method was immunoSEQ multiplex PCR. The data contain tens of thousands of clones, about 85% of them seen just once; the ten biggest clones take up roughly 2.7%. Source: peripheral blood, taken 12 weeks after starting pembrolizumab. Every receptor here comes from an adult with mismatch repair-deficient cancer.

The J gene is TRBJ2-1, the V gene TRBV9; no clear D. V lost 4 bases, J lost 8 bases, and 10 bases lay in between. Germline CDR1 SGDLS, CDR2 YYNGEE. CDR3 length: 12 residues. CDR3 coding DNA: TGTGCCAGCAGCTCCGGTAACGATGAGCAGTTCTTC. It codes for CASSSGNDEQFF.

The chain carries TRBV6-1 and TRBJ2-1, with 8 bases that match TRBD2. This CDR3 spans 13 amino acids. Unmatched junction bases numbered 6, after V lost 5 bases and J lost 9 bases. Germline V lookup: CDR1 MNHNS, CDR2 SASEGT. CDR3 protein: CASSREGRSEQFF. The DNA for the CDR3 is TGTGCCAGCAGTCGGGAGGGCCGAAGTGAGCAGTTCTTC.

The chain recombines TRBV14 with TRBJ2-6, with 8 bases lining up with TRBD1. Germline lookup yields CDR1 SGHDN and CDR2 FVKESK. J gave up 0 bases and V 4 bases, and 8 bases lay outside the gene matches. The CDR3 has 18 amino acids. The CDR3 loop reads CASSRRTGLRSGANVLTF. CDR3 DNA sequence: TGTGCCAGCAGCCGAAGGACAGGGCTCCGCTCTGGGGCCAACGTCCTGACTTTC.

The J gene is TRBJ2-5, the V gene TRBV28; D ambiguous. Germline V gene sequence: CDR1 MDHEN, CDR2 SYDVKM. Deletions cut 2 bases from V and 4 bases from J, with 11 bases between. This CDR3 is built from 14 residues. The DNA of the CDR3 is TGTGCCAGCAGTTTACGAAGGCCGGGAGAGACCCAGTACTTC. Its translation: CASSLRRPGETQYF.